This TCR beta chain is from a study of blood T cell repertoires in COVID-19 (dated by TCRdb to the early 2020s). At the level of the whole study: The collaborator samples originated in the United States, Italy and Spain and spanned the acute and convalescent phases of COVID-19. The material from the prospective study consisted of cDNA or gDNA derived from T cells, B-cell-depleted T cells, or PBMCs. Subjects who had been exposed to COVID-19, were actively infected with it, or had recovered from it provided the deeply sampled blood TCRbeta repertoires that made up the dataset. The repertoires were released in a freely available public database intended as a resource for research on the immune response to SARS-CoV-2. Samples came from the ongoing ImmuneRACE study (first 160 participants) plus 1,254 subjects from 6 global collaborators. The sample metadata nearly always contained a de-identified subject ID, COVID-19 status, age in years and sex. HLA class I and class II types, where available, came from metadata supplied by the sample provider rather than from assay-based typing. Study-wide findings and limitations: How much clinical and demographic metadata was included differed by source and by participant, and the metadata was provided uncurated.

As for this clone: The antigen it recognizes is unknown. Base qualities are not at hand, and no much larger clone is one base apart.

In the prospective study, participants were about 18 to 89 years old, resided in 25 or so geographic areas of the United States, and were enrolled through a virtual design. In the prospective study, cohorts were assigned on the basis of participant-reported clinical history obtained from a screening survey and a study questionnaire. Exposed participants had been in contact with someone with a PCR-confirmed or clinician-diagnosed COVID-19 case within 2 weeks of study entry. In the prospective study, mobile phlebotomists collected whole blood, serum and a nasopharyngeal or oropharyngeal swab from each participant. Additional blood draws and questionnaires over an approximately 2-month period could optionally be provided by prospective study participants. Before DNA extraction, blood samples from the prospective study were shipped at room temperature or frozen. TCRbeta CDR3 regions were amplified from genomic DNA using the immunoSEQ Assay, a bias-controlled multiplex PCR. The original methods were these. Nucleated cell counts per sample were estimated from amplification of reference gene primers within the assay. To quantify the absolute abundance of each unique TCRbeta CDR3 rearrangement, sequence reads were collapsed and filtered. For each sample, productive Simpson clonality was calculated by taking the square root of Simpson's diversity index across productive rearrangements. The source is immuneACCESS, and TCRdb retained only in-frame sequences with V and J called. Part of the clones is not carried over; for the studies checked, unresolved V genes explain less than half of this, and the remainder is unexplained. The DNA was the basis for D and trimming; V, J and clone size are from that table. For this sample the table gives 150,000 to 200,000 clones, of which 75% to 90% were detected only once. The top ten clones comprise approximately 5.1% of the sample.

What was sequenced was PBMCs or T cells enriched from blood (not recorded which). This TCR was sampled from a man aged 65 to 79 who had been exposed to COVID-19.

The CDR3 region reads CASSLAGGGATDTQYF. The nucleotide sequence reads as follows: TGTGCCAGCAGCTTAGCCGGCGGGGGAGCCACAGATACGCAGTATTTT. Recombination joined TRBV11-2 with TRBJ2-3; TRBD2 fits 7 bases in the junction. According to the germline V gene, CDR1 reads SGHAT and CDR2 reads FQNNGV. The CDR3, from cysteine to phenylalanine, totals 16 residues. Just the 48-base CDR3 DNA is kept, in frame starting at base 1. From V the trimming removes 1 base and from J it removes 2 bases, while the gene matches leave 6 bases of the junction unaccounted for.